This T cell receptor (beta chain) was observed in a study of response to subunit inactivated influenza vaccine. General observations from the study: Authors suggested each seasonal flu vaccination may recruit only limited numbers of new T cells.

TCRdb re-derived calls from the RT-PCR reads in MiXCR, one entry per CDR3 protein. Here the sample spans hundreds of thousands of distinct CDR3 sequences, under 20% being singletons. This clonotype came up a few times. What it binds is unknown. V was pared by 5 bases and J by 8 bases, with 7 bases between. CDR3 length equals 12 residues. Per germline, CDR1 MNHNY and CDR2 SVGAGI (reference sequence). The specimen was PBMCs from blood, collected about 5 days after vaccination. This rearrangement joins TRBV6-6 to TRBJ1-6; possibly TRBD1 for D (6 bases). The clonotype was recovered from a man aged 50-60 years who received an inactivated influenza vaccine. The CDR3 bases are TGTGCCAGCAGTGCAGGGGATTCACCCCTCCACTTT. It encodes CASSAGDSPLHF.